A selection of T cell receptor beta chains follows, all from one sample in a study of T cell repertoires in cytomegalovirus infection. MiXCR, applied by TCRdb to the reads, yields one record per CDR3 protein. The repertoire has about 360,000 distinct CDR3 sequences, around 18% of them found once; the top ten carry 8.5% to 10%. The source material was PBMCs. These receptors were collected from a human donor in good health (CMV status not recorded). Some clones in this sample may be carry-over from other donors' samples. CDR3s include the opening cysteine and the closing phenylalanine or tryptophan. D genes are given only for firm matches. Size is omitted from some rows. Given values are once, few, many or a class for expanded clones.

clone_size	d_call	v_call	j_call	cdr3_nt	cdr3_aa
NA	NA	TRBV7-2	TRBJ1-2	TGTGCCAGCAGCGCCCCCGGGGGTGCAGGGTATGGCTACACCTTC	CASSAPGGAGYGYTF
many	NA	TRBV19	TRBJ1-2	TGTGCCAGTATGAGACAGGCTAGGGGTAACTATGGCTACACCTTC	CASMRQARGNYGYTF
NA	NA	TRBV11-2	TRBJ2-7	TGTGCCAGCAGCTTAATGTACGAGCAGTACTTC	CASSLMYEQYF
NA	NA	TRBV2	TRBJ1-2	TGTGCCAGCATCCTTCCCGCGACAGGAGACTATGGCTACACCTTC	CASILPATGDYGYTF
NA	NA	TRBV7-8	TRBJ1-5	TGTGCCAGCAGACGAGGACAGTTTAGCAATCAGCCCCAGCATTTT	CASRRGQFSNQPQHF
many	NA	TRBV7-2	TRBJ2-3	TGTGCCAGCGGCCCGCAGGGAGGTAACACAGATACGCAGTATTTT	CASGPQGGNTDTQYF
NA	NA	TRBV19	TRBJ1-5	TGTGCCACTAGGGGGGATAGCAATCAGCCCCAGCATTTT	CATRGDSNQPQHF
many	NA	TRBV7-2	TRBJ1-6	TGTGCCAGCAGCTCGGGACCGGATTCACCCCTCCACTTT	CASSSGPDSPLHF
NA	NA	TRBV20-1	TRBJ2-5	TGCAGTGCACCCAGAGGCGGGGACCAAGAGACCCAGTACTTC	CSAPRGGDQETQYF
few	NA	TRBV28	TRBJ2-1	TGTGCCAGCAGTTTAGCATCAGTTAGTTATAACTACAATGAGCAGTTCTTC	CASSLASVSYNYNEQFF
many	TRBD2	TRBV19	TRBJ2-2	TGTGCCAGTAGTGAGCGGGGGGGGCACGGGGAGCTGTTTTTT	CASSERGGHGELFF
many	TRBD1	TRBV7-6	TRBJ2-7	TGTGCCAGCAGCTCGCTAAGGGGGCTCGGGGAGCAGTACTTC	CASSSLRGLGEQYF
once	NA	TRBV28	TRBJ2-4	TGTGCCTCGCAGGGGACCAAAAACATTCAGTACTTC	CASQGTKNIQYF
NA	TRBD2	TRBV3-1	TRBJ2-5	TGTGCCAGCAGCCAGGGCGGTAGACTAGCGGGGGGGTCAGAGACCCAGTACTTC	CASSQGGRLAGGSETQYF
few	TRBD2	TRBV29-1	TRBJ2-5	TGCAGCGGAGGACTAGCGGGCTCCCAAGAGACCCAGTACTTC	CSGGLAGSQETQYF
NA	NA	TRBV7-9	TRBJ2-1	TGTGCCAGCAGCTTACAAACCATGATGGGGGCGGACAATGAGCAGTTCTTC	CASSLQTMMGADNEQFF
few	NA	TRBV29-1	TRBJ2-5	TGCAGCGTTGATAGTAAGGGGAAAAAGACCCAGTACTTC	CSVDSKGKKTQYF
few	NA	TRBV30	TRBJ2-1	TGTGCCTGGAGTGCATATCTTCGGGGGACTGAAACCTACAATGAGCAGTTCTTC	CAWSAYLRGTETYNEQFF
NA	NA	TRBV20-1	TRBJ2-5	TGCAGTGCTGTCGGGGCTGGGGAGACCCAGTACTTC	CSAVGAGETQYF
NA	NA	TRBV7-8	TRBJ1-1	TGTGCCAGCAGCCCCCAGGTGTTAGACACTGAAGCTTTCTTT	CASSPQVLDTEAFF
few	NA	TRBV6-6	TRBJ2-1	TGTGCCAGCAGTTACGGGGCAGGGGCGGTCGGTGAGCAGTTCTTC	CASSYGAGAVGEQFF
few	NA	TRBV20-1	TRBJ1-1	TGCAGTGCTAACTTCGATGGTCGACAGGCTTTCTTT	CSANFDGRQAFF
NA	TRBD2	TRBV11-2	TRBJ2-3	TGTGCCAGCAGCTTAGGGTCTCTAGCGGGAGGAGAGACAGATACGCAGTATTTT	CASSLGSLAGGETDTQYF
few	TRBD1	TRBV10-3	TRBJ1-6	TGTGCCATCAGTTTGGCCGGGACAGATAATTCACCCCTCCACTTT	CAISLAGTDNSPLHF
NA	NA	TRBV18	TRBJ2-7	TGTGCCAGCTCGCCGAGGACAACCACCTACGAGCAGTACTTC	CASSPRTTTYEQYF
NA	TRBD2	TRBV19	TRBJ2-7	TGTGCCAGTGCCGGAGGGAGGGCCTACGAGCAGTACTTC	CASAGGRAYEQYF
NA	TRBD2	TRBV10-2	TRBJ2-1	TGCGCCAGCATAGGGACTAGCGGGAGTAATGAGCAGTTCTTC	CASIGTSGSNEQFF
NA	NA	TRBV12-3/TRBV12-4	TRBJ1-2	TGTGCCTGCAGTTTAGACAACTATGGCTACACCTTC	CACSLDNYGYTF
few	NA	TRBV2	TRBJ2-3	TGTGCCAGCATGGCTAGCTCCCTAGATACGCAGTATTTT	CASMASSLDTQYF
NA	NA	TRBV7-2	TRBJ2-1	TGTGCCAGCAGCCTTACTAGAGATTACAATGAGCAGTTCTTC	CASSLTRDYNEQFF
many	NA	TRBV6-1	TRBJ1-5	TGTGCAACGAACAAATTCGGGGCACAGTTTAGCAATCAGCCCCAGCATTTT	CATNKFGAQFSNQPQHF
few	NA	TRBV2	TRBJ1-5	TGTGCCAGCAGAAACCTAGCTGGGACATCGGGCAATCAGCCCCAGCATTTT	CASRNLAGTSGNQPQHF
NA	NA	TRBV19	TRBJ2-2	TGTGCCAGTAGCCCTCAACAGGGCACCGGGGAGCTGTTTTTT	CASSPQQGTGELFF
many	NA	TRBV7-2	TRBJ2-1	TGTGCCAGCAGCTTGGGACACAACTCCTACAATGAGCAGTTCTTC	CASSLGHNSYNEQFF
many	NA	TRBV7-2	TRBJ2-3	TGTGCCAGCAGCTCAACTAGGTCAGATACGCAGTATTTT	CASSSTRSDTQYF
few	NA	TRBV20-1	TRBJ2-7	TGCAGTGCGAGGGGGGGTGGGGATTCCGGGGAGCAGTACTTC	CSARGGGDSGEQYF
NA	NA	TRBV12-3/TRBV12-4	TRBJ2-4	TGTGCCAGCAGTTCGGCGCCTCTAGCCAAAAACATTCAGTACTTC	CASSSAPLAKNIQYF
few	NA	TRBV28	TRBJ2-7	TGTGCCAGCAGTTTACCAGGGGAGGTCTACGAGCAGTACTTC	CASSLPGEVYEQYF
NA	NA	TRBV4-3	TRBJ2-5	TGCGCCAGCTCCGGCCTCACCCAAGAGACCCAGTACTTC	CASSGLTQETQYF
NA	TRBD2	TRBV13	TRBJ2-1	TGTGCCAGCAGCCAATCGGGGGGGGAGCAGTTCTTC	CASSQSGGEQFF
NA	NA	TRBV3-1	TRBJ2-5	TGTGCCAGCAGCCCTCAAGCTAGACAAGAGACCCAGTACTTC	CASSPQARQETQYF
NA	TRBD2	TRBV12-3/TRBV12-4	TRBJ2-1	TGTGCCAGCAGTTTAATTCGGGGGGGGCAAGACAATGAGCAGTTCTTC	CASSLIRGGQDNEQFF
NA	TRBD2	TRBV30	TRBJ2-3	TGTGCCTGGAGTCCGACTAGCGGGAGGGCCTTGTATGATACGCAGTATTTT	CAWSPTSGRALYDTQYF
NA	NA	TRBV2	TRBJ2-3	TGTGCCAGCAGTTACGGGTTTCAGGATACGCAGTATTTT	CASSYGFQDTQYF
few	NA	TRBV11-1	TRBJ1-6	TGTGCCAGCAGCGCACTCCGTGGATGGTCACCCCTCCACTTT	CASSALRGWSPLHF
few	TRBD2	TRBV28	TRBJ2-7	TGTGCCAGCAGGCGGGGGGAGGGCCACTTTGAGCAGTACTTC	CASRRGEGHFEQYF